The clone carrying this T cell receptor (beta chain) was seen just once. Its antigen is unknown. These data come from a study of blood T cells in healthy people across ages. Study-wide findings and caveats: Donors of long life had a larger count of naive CD4+ cells and greater diversity than aged donors. Unknown CMV status may confound age-related changes in expanded clones. Estimates based on one million T cells were treated as lower bounds. Correlation between TCR beta diversity and naive T cell percentage was strong.

Primers used in a second PCR of roughly 7 to 12 cycles were a sample-barcoded 5' primer and a J-beta primer mix. TCRdb independently ran MiXCR on the 5' RACE reads; one entry per CDR3 protein. The sample consists of hundreds of thousands of distinct CDR3 sequences, more than 45% of them appearing once. Germline CDR1 reads MDHEN; CDR2 reads SYDVKM. V lost 7 bases to trimming and J lost 5 bases; unmatched junction nucleotides: 11. CDR3 length: 14 amino acids. Sequenced sample: blood. V and J are TRBV28 and TRBJ2-7; 7 bases line up with TRBD1. The sequence was obtained from a woman older than 75 in good health. CDR3 bases: TGTGCCAGCATCCCACAGACAGGGAGCCACGAGCAGTACTTC. Residues: CASIPQTGSHEQYF. The complete variable domain, with remaining parts taken from reference TRBV28 and TRBJ2-7, reads DVKVTQSSRYLVKRTGEKVFLECVQDMDHENMFWYRQDPGLGLRLIYFSYDVKMKEKGDIPEGYSVSREKKERFSLILESASTNQTSMYLCASIPQTGSHEQYFGPGTRLTVT.